This T cell receptor beta chain was captured in a study of blood T cell repertoires in COVID-19 (dated by TCRdb to 2018 to 2021). Describing the broader study: Collaborator samples came from the United States, Italy and Spain and covered acute and convalescent phases of COVID-19. Nearly every sample came with metadata listing a de-identified subject ID, COVID-19 status, age in years and sex. A freely available public database, intended as a resource for researchers studying the immune response to SARS-CoV-2, is where the repertoires were released. Samples were obtained from the ongoing ImmuneRACE study (first 160 participants) and from 1,000 to 1,500 subjects provided by 6 global collaborators. The material from the prospective study consisted of cDNA or gDNA derived from T cells, B-cell-depleted T cells, or PBMCs. Where available, HLA class I and class II types were obtained from metadata supplied by the sample provider rather than from assay-based typing. Subjects who had been exposed to COVID-19, were actively infected with it, or had recovered from it provided the deeply sampled blood TCRbeta repertoires that made up the dataset. Paper-wide results and their limitations: The amount of clinical and demographic metadata varied by source and participant and was provided uncurated.

The collaborating institutions used their own protocols to collect whole blood in K2EDTA tubes. For TCRbeta analysis, collaborator samples were shipped as frozen whole blood, as isolated PBMCs, or as DNA extracted from either sample type. The germline V gene yields MNHEY for CDR1 and SVGEGT for CDR2. The cysteine opens and the phenylalanine closes a CDR3 of 13 amino acids. Only the CDR3 part of the read is kept: 39 bases, read in frame from the first base. Trimming leaves V shorter by 5 bases and J shorter by 7 bases, with the junction holding 6 bases beyond the gene matches. Of note for this clone: Its recognized antigen is unknown. No base quality values were provided; no much bigger clone lies one nucleotide off.

TCRbeta CDR3 regions were amplified from genomic DNA by means of the immunoSEQ Assay, a bias-controlled multiplex PCR. Regarding the original processing steps: Within the assay, amplification of reference gene primers was used to estimate how many nucleated cells each sample contained. Sequence reads were collapsed and filtered to measure the absolute abundance of every unique TCRbeta CDR3 rearrangement. For each sample, productive Simpson clonality was calculated as the square root of Simpson's diversity index over productive rearrangements. TCRdb mirrors the immuneACCESS table, restricted to in-frame sequences. Some clones are absent from its copies; in checked studies, under half trace to an unresolved V gene, and the reason for the others is unknown. D and trimming come from the DNA, and the V and J calls and clone size come from that table. This sample comprises 150,000 or so clones, 85% to 90% of them detected only once. The ten largest account for approximately 4% of the sample.

The sample taken for sequencing was peripheral blood. The chain joins TRBV6-2 or TRBV6-3 to TRBJ1-2; TRBD1 lines up with 8 middle nucleotides. The receptor's source is a woman in her seventies with acute or convalescent COVID-19. The CDR3 loop reads CASSETGASGYTF. Here is the DNA: TGTGCCAGCAGTGAGACAGGGGCGAGTGGCTACACCTTC.